This T cell receptor (beta chain) was sequenced during a study of T cell responses to AZD1222 COVID-19 vaccine. As for this clone: Its specificity is unknown.

Overall study findings and caveats: No day 14 peak samples; only post-peak repertoires were characterized. White British people made up most donors, females outnumbered males, and clonal diversity was possibly underestimated.

The assay was immunoSEQ multiplex PCR, and TCRdb's table has in-frame clones only and misses some. Of about 180,000 clones listed, about 91% are singletons. CDR1 SEHNR and CDR2 FQNEAQ come from the germline V gene (reference sequence). The CDR3 has 12 residues. With 5 bases removed from V and 9 bases from J, the gap between germline ends came to 11 bases. Sequencing used peripheral blood, obtained on day 0 of AZD1222 vaccination. This chain links TRBV7-9 with TRBJ2-1; D gene ambiguous. The sequence derives from an adult in good health. The CDR3 sequence is CASSQTGSEQFF. The DNA of the CDR3 is TGTGCCAGCAGCCAAACGGGTAGTGAGCAGTTCTTC.